These T cell receptor beta chains were read from a single sample in a study of blood T cell repertoires in COVID-19. The data were produced by immunoSEQ multiplex PCR, yet TCRdb's version contains in-frame clones alone and is incomplete. This table has 250,000 or so clones, more than 75% appearing once. Sequenced sample: peripheral blood. These TCRs come from a man older than 75 with acute or convalescent COVID-19. Each CDR3 is given with its conserved first and last residue. The D gene is left open where the match is weak. Not all rows give a size; the values are once, few, many and, for expanded clones, a class.

abundance: NA; d_gene: NA; j_gene: TRBJ1-1; v_gene: TRBV11-2; CDR3aa: CASSLGGIFGTEAFF; CDR3nt: TGTGCCAGCAGCTTAGGAGGTATCTTTGGCACTGAAGCTTTCTTT
abundance: NA; d_gene: TRBD1; j_gene: TRBJ1-5; v_gene: TRBV19; CDR3aa: CASSLNLGDSRQPQHF; CDR3nt: TGTGCCAGTAGTCTCAACCTGGGGGACAGTCGTCAGCCCCAGCATTTT
abundance: NA; d_gene: NA; j_gene: TRBJ2-7; v_gene: TRBV19; CDR3aa: CASSGGLDEQYF; CDR3nt: TGTGCCAGTAGTGGCGGATTGGACGAGCAGTACTTC
abundance: NA; d_gene: TRBD1; j_gene: TRBJ1-5; v_gene: TRBV6-1; CDR3aa: CASSDPVQGLSNQPQHF; CDR3nt: TGTGCCAGCAGTGACCCGGTACAGGGGTTGAGCAATCAGCCCCAGCATTTT
abundance: NA; d_gene: TRBD1; j_gene: TRBJ1-1; v_gene: TRBV28; CDR3aa: CASSLLRPGTGGYGEAFF; CDR3nt: TGTGCCAGCAGTTTATTACGCCCCGGGACAGGGGGATATGGTGAAGCTTTCTTT
abundance: NA; d_gene: NA; j_gene: TRBJ1-2; v_gene: TRBV6-1; CDR3aa: CASSEYSRGYTF; CDR3nt: TGTGCCAGCAGTGAGTATTCGCGGGGCTACACCTTC
abundance: NA; d_gene: NA; j_gene: TRBJ1-4; v_gene: TRBV27; CDR3aa: CASSLNRATNEKLFF; CDR3nt: TGTGCCAGCAGTTTAAACAGGGCAACTAATGAAAAACTGTTTTTT
abundance: NA; d_gene: TRBD1; j_gene: TRBJ2-7; v_gene: TRBV27; CDR3aa: CASSSAGQDYEQYF; CDR3nt: TGTGCCAGCAGTTCCGCCGGACAGGACTACGAGCAGTACTTC
abundance: NA; d_gene: TRBD1; j_gene: TRBJ2-4; v_gene: TRBV27; CDR3aa: CASSPWTGTKNIQYF; CDR3nt: TGTGCCAGCAGTCCCTGGACAGGGACAAAAAACATTCAGTACTTC
abundance: NA; d_gene: TRBD2; j_gene: TRBJ2-7; v_gene: TRBV6-2/TRBV6-3; CDR3aa: CASSYSAGGPYEQYF; CDR3nt: TGTGCCAGCAGTTACTCGGCGGGGGGCCCCTACGAGCAGTACTTC
abundance: NA; d_gene: NA; j_gene: TRBJ1-2; v_gene: TRBV6-2/TRBV6-3; CDR3aa: CASSYSQQSFRPF; CDR3nt: TGTGCCAGCAGTTACTCACAACAGTCTTTTCGACCGTTC
abundance: few; d_gene: NA; j_gene: TRBJ2-1; v_gene: TRBV9; CDR3aa: CASSPWGSSYNEQFF; CDR3nt: TGTGCCAGCAGCCCCTGGGGCAGCTCCTACAATGAGCAGTTCTTC
abundance: once; d_gene: TRBD2; j_gene: TRBJ2-3; v_gene: TRBV28; CDR3aa: CASHWTSGITDTQYF; CDR3nt: TGTGCCAGTCACTGGACTAGCGGCATCACAGATACGCAGTATTTT
abundance: NA; d_gene: NA; j_gene: TRBJ2-2; v_gene: TRBV5-1; CDR3aa: CASSLGTPNENTGELFF; CDR3nt: TGCGCCAGCAGTCTTGGGACACCGAATGAGAACACCGGGGAGCTGTTTTTT
abundance: few; d_gene: TRBD1; j_gene: TRBJ2-6; v_gene: TRBV6-1; CDR3aa: CASSEPWTGGSGANVLTF; CDR3nt: TGTGCCAGCAGTGAGCCCTGGACAGGGGGATCTGGGGCCAACGTCCTGACTTTC
abundance: NA; d_gene: TRBD1; j_gene: TRBJ1-1; v_gene: TRBV28; CDR3aa: CASRPGTGDMNTEAFF; CDR3nt: TGTGCCAGCAGGCCCGGGACAGGCGACATGAACACTGAAGCTTTCTTT
abundance: NA; d_gene: TRBD1; j_gene: TRBJ1-1; v_gene: TRBV6-6; CDR3aa: CASSITPGGTEAFF; CDR3nt: TGTGCCAGCAGCATAACCCCAGGGGGCACTGAAGCTTTCTTT
abundance: NA; d_gene: TRBD1; j_gene: TRBJ2-5; v_gene: TRBV11-2; CDR3aa: CASSLKTGLQTQYF; CDR3nt: TGTGCCAGCAGCTTAAAGACAGGGCTACAGACCCAGTACTTC
abundance: NA; d_gene: NA; j_gene: TRBJ2-5; v_gene: TRBV3-1/TRBV3-2; CDR3aa: CASSQVGGAQYF; CDR3nt: TGTGCCAGCAGCCAAGTTGGCGGGGCCCAGTACTTC
abundance: NA; d_gene: TRBD1; j_gene: TRBJ2-1; v_gene: TRBV11-3; CDR3aa: CASSYSTGTGKNNEQFF; CDR3nt: TGTGCCAGCAGCTATTCTACCGGGACAGGGAAGAACAATGAGCAGTTCTTC
abundance: NA; d_gene: NA; j_gene: TRBJ1-1; v_gene: TRBV4-1; CDR3aa: CASSQDQSGIVGTEAFF; CDR3nt: TGCGCCAGCAGCCAAGATCAATCAGGGATAGTGGGCACTGAAGCTTTCTTT
abundance: NA; d_gene: TRBD1; j_gene: TRBJ2-7; v_gene: TRBV12-3/TRBV12-4; CDR3aa: CASSKGAVYEQYF; CDR3nt: TGTGCCAGCAGCAAGGGGGCAGTCTACGAGCAGTACTTC
abundance: NA; d_gene: TRBD1; j_gene: TRBJ1-4; v_gene: TRBV6-1; CDR3aa: CASSEGGGQEKLFF; CDR3nt: TGTGCCAGCAGTGAAGGTGGGGGACAGGAAAAACTGTTTTTT
abundance: NA; d_gene: TRBD1; j_gene: TRBJ1-6; v_gene: TRBV5-1; CDR3aa: CASSLGAGGFNSPLHF; CDR3nt: TGCGCCAGCAGCTTGGGTGCAGGGGGTTTTAATTCACCCCTCCACTTT
abundance: NA; d_gene: NA; j_gene: TRBJ2-1; v_gene: TRBV2; CDR3aa: CATSSLGGNEQFF; CDR3nt: TGTGCCACCAGCTCTCTGGGGGGCAATGAGCAGTTCTTC
abundance: NA; d_gene: NA; j_gene: TRBJ1-2; v_gene: TRBV7-8; CDR3aa: CASSPTGTSYGYTF; CDR3nt: TGTGCCAGCAGCCCAACCGGGACAAGCTATGGCTACACCTTC
abundance: once; d_gene: NA; j_gene: TRBJ1-3; v_gene: TRBV5-6; CDR3aa: CASSSETETSGNTIYF; CDR3nt: TGTGCCAGCAGCTCGGAAACAGAGACCTCTGGAAACACCATATATTTT
abundance: NA; d_gene: NA; j_gene: TRBJ2-7; v_gene: TRBV10-1; CDR3aa: CASSESFPGWVLNEQYF; CDR3nt: TGCGCCAGCAGTGAGTCGTTTCCAGGGTGGGTTCTTAATGAGCAGTACTTC
abundance: NA; d_gene: NA; j_gene: TRBJ2-2; v_gene: TRBV6-1; CDR3aa: CASSEAAGSGELFF; CDR3nt: TGTGCCAGCAGTGAAGCGGCGGGCTCCGGGGAGCTGTTTTTT
abundance: few; d_gene: TRBD1; j_gene: TRBJ2-3; v_gene: TRBV28; CDR3aa: CATKNLDRGSDTQYF; CDR3nt: TGTGCCACCAAAAATCTGGACAGGGGCTCAGATACGCAGTATTTT
abundance: NA; d_gene: NA; j_gene: TRBJ1-3; v_gene: TRBV28; CDR3aa: CASSLGVNTIYF; CDR3nt: TGTGCCAGCAGTTTAGGAGTTAACACCATATATTTT
abundance: NA; d_gene: NA; j_gene: TRBJ2-7; v_gene: TRBV9; CDR3aa: CASSPSFGVPYEQYF; CDR3nt: TGTGCCAGCAGCCCAAGTTTTGGAGTTCCCTACGAGCAGTACTTC
abundance: NA; d_gene: NA; j_gene: TRBJ2-7; v_gene: TRBV19; CDR3aa: CASSIDPSVREQYF; CDR3nt: TGTGCCAGTAGTATAGATCCTTCAGTGAGGGAGCAGTACTTC
abundance: few; d_gene: TRBD2; j_gene: TRBJ2-1; v_gene: TRBV3-1/TRBV3-2; CDR3aa: CASSQDPGGRGNEQFF; CDR3nt: TGTGCCAGCAGCCAAGATCCGGGGGGGCGGGGGAATGAGCAGTTCTTC
abundance: NA; d_gene: TRBD2; j_gene: TRBJ2-1; v_gene: TRBV2; CDR3aa: CASRRGMAGGEQFF; CDR3nt: TGTGCCAGCCGAAGAGGTATGGCGGGAGGAGAGCAGTTCTTC
abundance: few; d_gene: NA; j_gene: TRBJ1-5; v_gene: TRBV21-1; CDR3aa: CASSKERTGERQPQHF; CDR3nt: TGTGCCAGCAGCAAAGAAAGAACAGGGGAACGACAGCCCCAGCATTTT
abundance: NA; d_gene: TRBD1; j_gene: TRBJ1-4; v_gene: TRBV28; CDR3aa: CASRGSGGATNEKLFF; CDR3nt: TGTGCCAGCCGAGGGTCAGGGGGAGCAACTAATGAAAAACTGTTTTTT
abundance: NA; d_gene: TRBD1; j_gene: TRBJ1-5; v_gene: TRBV2; CDR3aa: CASLRDRAGQPQHF; CDR3nt: TGTGCCAGCCTCCGGGACAGGGCTGGTCAGCCCCAGCATTTT
abundance: NA; d_gene: TRBD2; j_gene: TRBJ2-1; v_gene: TRBV19; CDR3aa: CAVRTSGGAVHEQFF; CDR3nt: TGTGCCGTGAGGACTAGCGGGGGGGCTGTCCATGAGCAGTTCTTC
abundance: NA; d_gene: NA; j_gene: TRBJ1-4; v_gene: TRBV9; CDR3aa: CASSPRERGKLFF; CDR3nt: TGTGCCAGCAGCCCCAGGGAAAGGGGAAAACTGTTTTTT
abundance: NA; d_gene: TRBD1; j_gene: TRBJ1-4; v_gene: TRBV24-1; CDR3aa: CATSDSGQINEKLFF; CDR3nt: TGTGCCACCAGTGACTCGGGACAGATTAATGAAAAACTGTTTTTT
abundance: NA; d_gene: NA; j_gene: TRBJ1-5; v_gene: TRBV29-1; CDR3aa: CSVGGSSNQPQHF; CDR3nt: TGCAGCGTTGGAGGGAGCAGCAATCAGCCCCAGCATTTT
abundance: NA; d_gene: NA; j_gene: TRBJ2-2; v_gene: TRBV15; CDR3aa: CATSNRDKVSWSGELFF; CDR3nt: TGTGCCACCAGCAACCGGGACAAAGTCTCGTGGTCCGGGGAGCTGTTTTTT
abundance: NA; d_gene: NA; j_gene: TRBJ1-1; v_gene: TRBV25-1; CDR3aa: CASTRPGGALNTEAFF; CDR3nt: TGTGCCAGCACCAGACCCGGTGGGGCATTGAACACTGAAGCTTTCTTT
abundance: NA; d_gene: NA; j_gene: TRBJ1-6; v_gene: TRBV6-2/TRBV6-3; CDR3aa: CASSTSGTHNSPLHF; CDR3nt: TGTGCCAGCAGTACCTCCGGGACTCATAATTCACCCCTCCACTTT
abundance: NA; d_gene: TRBD2; j_gene: TRBJ2-1; v_gene: TRBV7-3; CDR3aa: CASSPGTSGMNNEQFF; CDR3nt: TGTGCCAGCAGCCCCGGGACTAGCGGGATGAACAATGAGCAGTTCTTC
abundance: NA; d_gene: TRBD2; j_gene: TRBJ2-3; v_gene: TRBV5-1; CDR3aa: CASSFGGASGPDTQYF; CDR3nt: TGCGCCAGCAGCTTTGGAGGGGCTAGCGGCCCGGATACGCAGTATTTT
abundance: NA; d_gene: NA; j_gene: TRBJ2-7; v_gene: TRBV2; CDR3aa: CASRKGEGSYEQYF; CDR3nt: TGTGCCAGTCGCAAGGGGGAGGGGTCCTACGAGCAGTACTTC
abundance: NA; d_gene: NA; j_gene: TRBJ1-1; v_gene: TRBV7-3; CDR3aa: CASSRDMNTEAFF; CDR3nt: TGTGCCAGCAGCAGAGATATGAACACTGAAGCTTTCTTT
abundance: NA; d_gene: NA; j_gene: TRBJ1-1; v_gene: TRBV2; CDR3aa: CASSDSPLNTEAFF; CDR3nt: TGTGCCAGCAGTGACAGTCCGCTGAACACTGAAGCTTTCTTT
abundance: NA; d_gene: TRBD1; j_gene: TRBJ2-5; v_gene: TRBV24-1; CDR3aa: CATSDPGDRLGETQYF; CDR3nt: TGTGCCACCAGTGATCCGGGGGACAGGCTGGGGGAGACCCAGTACTTC
abundance: once; d_gene: NA; j_gene: TRBJ1-1; v_gene: TRBV28; CDR3aa: CASRRVAEAFF; CDR3nt: TGTGCCAGCAGACGGGTCGCTGAAGCTTTCTTT
abundance: NA; d_gene: NA; j_gene: TRBJ2-7; v_gene: TRBV29-1; CDR3aa: CSTGQGREQYF; CDR3nt: TGCAGCACAGGGCAGGGGCGGGAGCAGTACTTC
abundance: NA; d_gene: TRBD2; j_gene: TRBJ2-1; v_gene: TRBV18; CDR3aa: CASSLGLAEYNEQFF; CDR3nt: TGTGCCAGCTCACTGGGACTAGCGGAATACAATGAGCAGTTCTTC
abundance: NA; d_gene: TRBD2; j_gene: TRBJ2-3; v_gene: TRBV29-1; CDR3aa: CSVGLAERPQDTQYF; CDR3nt: TGCAGCGTCGGACTAGCGGAAAGACCACAAGATACGCAGTATTTT
abundance: NA; d_gene: NA; j_gene: TRBJ2-3; v_gene: TRBV29-1; CDR3aa: CSVEVGGAGDTQYF; CDR3nt: TGCAGCGTTGAAGTGGGCGGCGCAGGGGATACGCAGTATTTT
abundance: NA; d_gene: TRBD1; j_gene: TRBJ1-2; v_gene: TRBV18; CDR3aa: CASSPGTGHGYTF; CDR3nt: TGTGCCAGCTCACCTGGGACAGGGCATGGCTACACCTTC
abundance: NA; d_gene: NA; j_gene: TRBJ2-7; v_gene: TRBV24-1; CDR3aa: CATSEYAAYEQYF; CDR3nt: TGTGCCACCAGTGAGTATGCAGCCTACGAGCAGTACTTC
abundance: NA; d_gene: TRBD1; j_gene: TRBJ2-7; v_gene: TRBV18; CDR3aa: CASSPLGQGAREQYF; CDR3nt: TGTGCCAGCTCACCGTTAGGACAGGGGGCGAGGGAGCAGTACTTC